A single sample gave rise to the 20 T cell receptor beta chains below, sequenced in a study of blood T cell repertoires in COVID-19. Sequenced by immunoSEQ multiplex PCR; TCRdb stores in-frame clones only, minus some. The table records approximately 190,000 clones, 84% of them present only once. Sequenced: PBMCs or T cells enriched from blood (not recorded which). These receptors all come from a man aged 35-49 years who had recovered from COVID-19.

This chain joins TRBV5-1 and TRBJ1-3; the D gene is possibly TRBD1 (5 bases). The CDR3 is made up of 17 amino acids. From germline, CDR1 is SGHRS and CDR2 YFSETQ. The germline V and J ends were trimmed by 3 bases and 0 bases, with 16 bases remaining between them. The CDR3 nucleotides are TGCGCCAGCAGCTCCGGGGGGTGGGAGAGCTCTGGAAACACCATATATTTT. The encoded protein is CASSSGGWESSGNTIYF.

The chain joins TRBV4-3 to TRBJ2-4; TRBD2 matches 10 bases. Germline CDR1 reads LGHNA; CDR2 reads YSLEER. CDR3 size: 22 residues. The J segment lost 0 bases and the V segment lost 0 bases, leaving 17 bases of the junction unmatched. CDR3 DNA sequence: TGCGCCAGCAGCCAAGAAATCTCGGCTAGCGGGGGACTTCCATTAGCCAAAAACATTCAGTACTTC. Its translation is CASSQEISASGGLPLAKNIQYF.

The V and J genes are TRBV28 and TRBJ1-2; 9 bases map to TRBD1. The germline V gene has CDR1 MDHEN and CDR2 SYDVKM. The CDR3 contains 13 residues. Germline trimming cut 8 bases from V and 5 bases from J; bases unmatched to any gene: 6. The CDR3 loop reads CASYMDRGYGYTF. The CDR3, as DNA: TGTGCCAGCTATATGGACAGGGGATATGGCTACACCTTC.

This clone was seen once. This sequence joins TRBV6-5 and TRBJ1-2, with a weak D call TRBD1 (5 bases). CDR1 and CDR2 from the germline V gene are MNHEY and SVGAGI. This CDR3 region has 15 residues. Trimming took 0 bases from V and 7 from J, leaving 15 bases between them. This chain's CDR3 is CASSYSGSGVAGYTF. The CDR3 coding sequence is TGTGCCAGCAGTTACTCGGGCTCGGGGGTGGCTGGCTACACCTTC.

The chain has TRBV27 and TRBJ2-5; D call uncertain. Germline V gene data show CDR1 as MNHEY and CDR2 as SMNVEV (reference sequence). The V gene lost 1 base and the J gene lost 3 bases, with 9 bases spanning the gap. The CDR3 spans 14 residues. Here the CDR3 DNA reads TGTGCCAGCAGTTTATACAGTAGGAAAGAGACCCAGTACTTC. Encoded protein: CASSLYSRKETQYF.

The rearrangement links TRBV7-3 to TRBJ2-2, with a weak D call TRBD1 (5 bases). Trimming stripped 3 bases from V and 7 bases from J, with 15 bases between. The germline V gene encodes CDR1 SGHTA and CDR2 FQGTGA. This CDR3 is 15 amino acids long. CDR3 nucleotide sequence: TGTGCCAGCAGCTTGTCCAGGGAAGTAGGCGGGGAGCTGTTTTTT. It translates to CASSLSREVGGELFF.

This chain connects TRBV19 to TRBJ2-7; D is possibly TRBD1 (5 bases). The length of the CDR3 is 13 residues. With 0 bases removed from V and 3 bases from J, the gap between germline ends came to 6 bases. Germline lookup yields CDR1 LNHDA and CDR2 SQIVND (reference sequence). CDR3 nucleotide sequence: TGTGCCAGTAGTATAGAGCAGGGCTACGAGCAGTACTTC. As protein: CASSIEQGYEQYF.

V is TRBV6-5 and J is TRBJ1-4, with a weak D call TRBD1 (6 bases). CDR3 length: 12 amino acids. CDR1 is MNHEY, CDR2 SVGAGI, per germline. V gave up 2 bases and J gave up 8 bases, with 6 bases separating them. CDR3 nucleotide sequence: TGTGCCAGCAGTTACGACAGGGAAAAACTGTTTTTT. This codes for CASSYDREKLFF.

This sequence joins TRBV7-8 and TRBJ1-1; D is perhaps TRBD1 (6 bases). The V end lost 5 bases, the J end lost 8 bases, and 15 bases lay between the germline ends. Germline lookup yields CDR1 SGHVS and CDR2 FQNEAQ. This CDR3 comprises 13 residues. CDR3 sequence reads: CASSPGHTREAFF. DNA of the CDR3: TGTGCCAGCAGCCCGGGACATACTAGAGAAGCTTTCTTT.

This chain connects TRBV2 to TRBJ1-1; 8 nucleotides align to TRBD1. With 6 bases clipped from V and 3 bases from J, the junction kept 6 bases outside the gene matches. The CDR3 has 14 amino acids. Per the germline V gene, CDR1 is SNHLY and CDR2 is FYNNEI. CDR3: CASRRTGRHTEAFF. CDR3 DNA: TGTGCCAGCAGGAGGACAGGGCGACACACTGAAGCTTTCTTT.

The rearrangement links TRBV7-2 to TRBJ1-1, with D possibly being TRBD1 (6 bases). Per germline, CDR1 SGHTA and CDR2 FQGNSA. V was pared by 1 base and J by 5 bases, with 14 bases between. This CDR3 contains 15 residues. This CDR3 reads CASSLGGWGQTEAFF. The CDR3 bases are TGTGCCAGCAGCTTAGGCGGTTGGGGGCAAACTGAAGCTTTCTTT.

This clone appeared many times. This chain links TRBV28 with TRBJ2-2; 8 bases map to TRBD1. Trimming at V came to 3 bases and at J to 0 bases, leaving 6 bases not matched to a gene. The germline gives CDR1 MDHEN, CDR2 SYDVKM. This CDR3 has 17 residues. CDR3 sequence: CASSFLQGAPNTGELFF. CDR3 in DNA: TGTGCCAGCAGTTTCCTCCAGGGGGCCCCGAACACCGGGGAGCTGTTTTTT. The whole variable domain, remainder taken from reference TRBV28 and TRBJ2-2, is DVKVTQSSRYLVKRTGEKVFLECVQDMDHENMFWYRQDPGLGLRLIYFSYDVKMKEKGDIPEGYSVSREKKERFSLILESASTNQTSMYLCASSFLQGAPNTGELFFGEGSRLTVL.

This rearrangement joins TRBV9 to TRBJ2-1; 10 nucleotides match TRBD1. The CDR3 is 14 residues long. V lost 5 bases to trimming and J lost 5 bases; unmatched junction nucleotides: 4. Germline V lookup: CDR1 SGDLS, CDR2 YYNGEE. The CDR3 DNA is TGTGCCAGCAGTCCCGGGACAGGGGACAATGAGCAGTTCTTC. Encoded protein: CASSPGTGDNEQFF.

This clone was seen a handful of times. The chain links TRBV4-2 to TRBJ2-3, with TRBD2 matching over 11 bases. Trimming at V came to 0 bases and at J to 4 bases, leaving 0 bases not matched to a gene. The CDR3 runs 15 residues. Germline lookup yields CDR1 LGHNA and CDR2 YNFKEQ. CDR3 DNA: TGTGCCAGCAGCCAAGATAGCGGGGGGGCAGATACGCAGTATTTT. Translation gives CASSQDSGGADTQYF.

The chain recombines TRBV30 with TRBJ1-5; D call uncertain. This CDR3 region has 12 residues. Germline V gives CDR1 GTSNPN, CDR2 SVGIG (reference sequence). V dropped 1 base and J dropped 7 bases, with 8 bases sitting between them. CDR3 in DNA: TGTGCCTGGAGTGGCACAGAGCAGCCCCAGCATTTT. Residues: CAWSGTEQPQHF.

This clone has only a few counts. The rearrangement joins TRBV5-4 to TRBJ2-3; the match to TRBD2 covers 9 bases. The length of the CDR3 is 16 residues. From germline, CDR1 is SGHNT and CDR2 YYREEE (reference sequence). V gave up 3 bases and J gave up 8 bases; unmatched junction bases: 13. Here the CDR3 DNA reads TGTGCCAGCAGCTCCGGAGGAGCGGGGGGAAGGGGTACGCAGTATTTT. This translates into CASSSGGAGGRGTQYF.

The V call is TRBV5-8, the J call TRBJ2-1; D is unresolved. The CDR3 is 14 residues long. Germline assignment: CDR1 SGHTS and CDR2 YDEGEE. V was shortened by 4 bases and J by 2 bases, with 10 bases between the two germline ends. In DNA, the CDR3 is TGTGCCAGCAGCCAAATGGAGCCCTACAATGAGCAGTTCTTC. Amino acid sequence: CASSQMEPYNEQFF.

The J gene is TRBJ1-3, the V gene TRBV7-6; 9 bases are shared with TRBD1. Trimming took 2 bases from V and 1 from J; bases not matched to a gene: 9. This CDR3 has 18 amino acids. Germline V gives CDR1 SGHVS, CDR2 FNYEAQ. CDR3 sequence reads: CASSLRLTGTGSGNTIYF. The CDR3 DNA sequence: TGTGCCAGCAGCTTAAGGCTTACCGGGACAGGGTCTGGAAACACCATATATTTT.

The CDR3 nucleotides read TGTGCCAGCAGTTACGCGGGGGTTGGAAACACCATATATTTT. Protein: CASSYAGVGNTIYF. V and J are TRBV6-5 and TRBJ1-3, with a possible D match to TRBD1 (5 bases). The germline CDR1 and CDR2 sequences are MNHEY and SVGAGI. The CDR3 spans 14 residues. V shed 2 bases and J shed 3 bases, with 8 bases lying between them.

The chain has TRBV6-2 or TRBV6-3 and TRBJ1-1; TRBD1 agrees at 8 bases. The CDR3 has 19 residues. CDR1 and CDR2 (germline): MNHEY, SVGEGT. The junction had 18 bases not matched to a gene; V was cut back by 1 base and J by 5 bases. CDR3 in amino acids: CASSYFWIPGQGVETEAFF. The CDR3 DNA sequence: TGTGCCAGCAGTTACTTCTGGATCCCCGGACAGGGAGTAGAAACTGAAGCTTTCTTT.